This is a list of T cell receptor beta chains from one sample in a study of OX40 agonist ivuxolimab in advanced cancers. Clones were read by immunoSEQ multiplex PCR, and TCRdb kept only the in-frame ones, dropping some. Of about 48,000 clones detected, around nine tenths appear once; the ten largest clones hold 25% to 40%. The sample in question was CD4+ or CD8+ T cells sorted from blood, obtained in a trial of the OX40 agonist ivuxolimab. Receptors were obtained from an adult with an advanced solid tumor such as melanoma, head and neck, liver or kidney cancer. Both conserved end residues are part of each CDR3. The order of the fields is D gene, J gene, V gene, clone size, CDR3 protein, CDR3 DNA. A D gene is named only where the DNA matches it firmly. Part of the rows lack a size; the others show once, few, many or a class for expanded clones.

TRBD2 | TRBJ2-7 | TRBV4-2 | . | CASSQEGLGQLSYEQYF | TGTGCCAGCAGCCAAGAGGGACTAGGACAGCTCTCCTACGAGCAGTACTTC
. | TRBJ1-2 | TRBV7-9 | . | CASSLPAGIFGDGYTF | TGTGCCAGCAGCTTACCGGCAGGGATCTTCGGGGATGGCTACACCTTC
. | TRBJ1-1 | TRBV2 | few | CASIYNTEAFF | TGTGCCAGCATTTACAACACTGAAGCTTTCTTT
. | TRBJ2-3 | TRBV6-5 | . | CASSYSGGGESDTQYF | TGTGCCAGCAGTTACTCGGGAGGGGGCGAATCAGATACGCAGTATTTT
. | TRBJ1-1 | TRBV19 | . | CASSRPGGPEAFF | TGTGCCAGTAGTCGCCCAGGTGGCCCTGAAGCTTTCTTT
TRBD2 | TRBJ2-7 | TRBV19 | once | CASSPSTSGGNEQYF | TGTGCCAGTAGCCCTTCGACTAGCGGGGGAAACGAGCAGTACTTC
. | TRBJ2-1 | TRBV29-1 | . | CSGERGTTLEEQFF | TGCAGCGGCGAAAGGGGAACAACATTGGAAGAGCAGTTCTTC
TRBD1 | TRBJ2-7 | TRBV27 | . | CASSLSRQGSLDEQYF | TGTGCCAGCAGTCTATCCCGACAGGGATCTTTGGACGAGCAGTACTTC
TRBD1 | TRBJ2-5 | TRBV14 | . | CASSQSQLTGGPETQYF | TGTGCCAGCAGCCAATCGCAACTCACAGGGGGCCCAGAGACCCAGTACTTC
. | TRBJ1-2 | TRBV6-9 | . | CASSPAYNYGYTF | TGTGCCAGCAGTCCAGCATATAACTATGGCTACACCTTC
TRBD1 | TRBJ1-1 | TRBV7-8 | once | CASSSALGTGNTEAFF | TGTGCCAGCAGCTCGGCTCTTGGGACAGGGAACACTGAAGCTTTCTTT
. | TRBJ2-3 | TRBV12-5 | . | CASGAAGRNTDTQYF | TGTGCTAGTGGTGCCGCGGGACGGAACACAGATACGCAGTATTTT
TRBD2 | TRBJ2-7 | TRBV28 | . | CASSLSGASGRSYEQYF | TGTGCCAGCAGTTTATCGGGGGCTAGCGGGAGAAGCTACGAGCAGTACTTC
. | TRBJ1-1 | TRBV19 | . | CASTQGGVEAFF | TGTGCCAGTACCCAAGGGGGGGTGGAAGCTTTCTTT
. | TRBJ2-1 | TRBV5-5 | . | CASSLLRGGSYNEQFF | TGTGCCAGCAGCTTACTTCGAGGGGGCTCCTACAATGAGCAGTTCTTC
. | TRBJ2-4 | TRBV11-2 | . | CASSLGRGGDIQYF | TGTGCCAGCAGCTTAGGTAGGGGAGGTGACATTCAGTACTTC
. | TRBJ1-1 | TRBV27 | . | CASSLAPAMNTEAFF | TGTGCCAGCAGCCTAGCCCCGGCGATGAACACTGAAGCTTTCTTT
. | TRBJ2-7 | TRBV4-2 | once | CASSQWDGSYEQYF | TGTGCCAGCAGCCAATGGGACGGGTCCTACGAGCAGTACTTC
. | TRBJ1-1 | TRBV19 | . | CATIGKADEAFF | TGTGCCACCATAGGAAAGGCGGACGAAGCTTTCTTT
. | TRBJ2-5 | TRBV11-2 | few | CASSSRASQETQYF | TGTGCCAGCAGCTCACGGGCCTCTCAAGAGACCCAGTACTTC
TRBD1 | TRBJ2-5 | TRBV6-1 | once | CASRGQGRETQYF | TGTGCCAGCAGGGGACAGGGCCGGGAGACCCAGTACTTC
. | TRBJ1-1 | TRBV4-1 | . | CASSQNRDEAFF | TGCGCCAGCAGCCAAAACAGGGATGAAGCTTTCTTT
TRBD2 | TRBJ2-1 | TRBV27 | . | CASSLYPSGTNEQFF | TGTGCCAGCAGTTTATACCCTAGCGGGACGAATGAGCAGTTCTTC
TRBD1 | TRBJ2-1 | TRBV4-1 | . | CASSQFPRQGPGKNEQFF | TGCGCCAGCAGCCAGTTCCCTCGACAGGGCCCTGGAAAGAATGAGCAGTTCTTC
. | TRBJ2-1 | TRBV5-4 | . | CASSPTGGIIDEQFF | TGTGCCAGCAGCCCCACCGGGGGTATTATCGATGAGCAGTTCTTC
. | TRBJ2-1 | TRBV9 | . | CASSVDNEQFF | TGTGCCAGCAGCGTAGATAATGAGCAGTTCTTC
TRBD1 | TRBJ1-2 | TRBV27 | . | CASSLAGTVGGYTF | TGTGCCAGCAGTTTGGCCGGGACAGTGGGTGGCTACACCTTC
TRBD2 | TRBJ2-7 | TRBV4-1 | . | CASSQVLAEVREQYF | TGCGCCAGCAGCCAAGTACTAGCGGAAGTTCGCGAGCAGTACTTC
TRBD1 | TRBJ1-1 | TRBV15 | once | CATSREQGSDTEAFF | TGTGCCACCAGCAGAGAACAGGGGTCGGACACTGAAGCTTTCTTT
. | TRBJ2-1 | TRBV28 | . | CASSPNNEQFF | TGTGCCAGCAGCCCGAACAATGAGCAGTTCTTC
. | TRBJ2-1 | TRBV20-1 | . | CSARPGDEQFF | TGCAGTGCTAGACCTGGGGATGAGCAGTTCTTC
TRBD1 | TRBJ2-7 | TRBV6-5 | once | CASSPRDRGYEQYF | TGTGCCAGCAGTCCACGGGACAGGGGTTACGAGCAGTACTTC
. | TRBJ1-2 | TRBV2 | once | CASRFSGYTF | TGTGCCAGCCGATTCAGTGGCTACACCTTC
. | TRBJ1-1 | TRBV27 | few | CASKLGDTEAFF | TGTGCCAGCAAACTAGGGGACACTGAAGCTTTCTTT
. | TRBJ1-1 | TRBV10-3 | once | CAISEVGGGTEAFF | TGTGCCATCAGTGAGGTAGGGGGAGGGACTGAAGCTTTCTTT
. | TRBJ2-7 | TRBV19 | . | CASSISLADRYEQYF | TGTGCCAGTAGTATCAGTTTAGCCGACAGATACGAGCAGTACTTC
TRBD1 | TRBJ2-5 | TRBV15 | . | CATSRGQGRETQYF | TGTGCCACCAGCAGAGGACAGGGGCGGGAGACCCAGTACTTC
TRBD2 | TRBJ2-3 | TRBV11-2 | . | CASSLSGNTDTQYF | TGTGCCAGCAGCTTGAGCGGGAACACAGATACGCAGTATTTT
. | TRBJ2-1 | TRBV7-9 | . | CASSPLQGRQNNEQFF | TGTGCCAGCAGCCCCCTCCAGGGCAGGCAAAACAATGAGCAGTTCTTC
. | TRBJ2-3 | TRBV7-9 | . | CASSLAVSSTDTQYF | TGTGCCAGCAGCTTAGCAGTCTCTAGCACAGATACGCAGTATTTT
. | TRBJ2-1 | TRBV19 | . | CASSIGADYNEQFF | TGTGCCAGTAGTATCGGAGCGGACTACAATGAGCAGTTCTTC
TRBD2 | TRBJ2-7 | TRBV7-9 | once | CASSSAGAYEQYF | TGTGCCAGCAGCTCGGCGGGAGCCTACGAGCAGTACTTC
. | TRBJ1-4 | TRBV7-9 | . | CASSLAGANEKLFF | TGTGCCAGCAGCTTAGCTGGGGCTAATGAAAAACTGTTTTTT
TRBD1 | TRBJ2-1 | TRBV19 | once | CASSIAQGAYNEQFF | TGTGCCAGTAGTATAGCACAGGGGGCGTACAATGAGCAGTTCTTC
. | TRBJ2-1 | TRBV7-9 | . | CASSTVGANEQFF | TGTGCCAGCAGCACCGTTGGGGCCAATGAGCAGTTCTTC
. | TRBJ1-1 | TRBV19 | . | CASSIWGSMNTEAFF | TGTGCCAGTAGTATATGGGGCAGCATGAACACTGAAGCTTTCTTT
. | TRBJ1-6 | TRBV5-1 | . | CASSLAGSSYNSPLHF | TGCGCCAGCAGCTTGGCCGGGAGCTCCTATAATTCACCCCTCCACTTT
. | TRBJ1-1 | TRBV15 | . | CATSPFRGDTEAFF | TGTGCCACCAGCCCCTTTCGAGGGGACACTGAAGCTTTCTTT
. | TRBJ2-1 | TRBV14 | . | CASSQEGPGPLLEQFF | TGTGCCAGCAGCCAAGAAGGTCCGGGGCCGCTCCTTGAGCAGTTCTTC
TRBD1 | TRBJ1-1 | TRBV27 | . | CASQQGGGAFF | TGTGCCAGCCAACAGGGGGGAGGGGCTTTCTTT